A single sample is the source of the 10 T cell receptor beta chains below, sequenced in a study of beta chain features in type 1 diabetes. Study-level findings and limits: Moderate yet significant TCRB CDR3 shortening was seen in Type 1 diabetes patients in all four CD4+ subsets.

Isolated RNA was reverse transcribed in full, so expressed TCRB transcripts were sequenced. Clones were read by immunoSEQ multiplex PCR, and TCRdb kept only the in-frame ones, dropping some. The sample yields approximately 360,000 clones, roughly 12% seen once. Their specific antigens are unknown. Sequencing was performed on naive CD4+ T cells from blood. The origin of the receptors is a woman between 18 and 29 years old with type 1 diabetes.

The sample holds a few counts of this clone. The rearrangement links TRBV19 to TRBJ2-2; 7 positions match TRBD1. Germline V gene sequence: CDR1 LNHDA, CDR2 SQIVND (reference sequence). V shed 3 bases and J 4 bases; nucleotides not matched to a gene: 8. The CDR3 is made up of 16 amino acids. DNA for the CDR3: TGTGCCAGTAGTATGGACAGGCCCCAACGCACCGGGGAGCTGTTTTTT. It codes for CASSMDRPQRTGELFF.

The rearrangement uses TRBV4-1 and TRBJ2-2; D not certain. CDR1 is MGHRA, CDR2 YSYEKL, per germline. This CDR3 spans 14 amino acids. Trimming stripped 3 bases from V and 5 bases from J, with 10 bases between. In nucleotides, the CDR3 is TGCGCCAGCAGCCACCCTATGGTTACCGGGGAGCTGTTTTTT. It encodes CASSHPMVTGELFF.

The CDR3 region is CASSHSRLAIFNEQFF. As DNA, the CDR3 is TGTGCCAGCAGCCATTCGCGACTAGCCATTTTCAATGAGCAGTTCTTC. The chain links TRBV7-2 to TRBJ2-1; 7 nucleotides agree with TRBD2. J lost 6 bases, V lost 5 bases, and 13 bases had no gene match. The CDR3 runs to 16 residues. CDR1 is SGHTA and CDR2 is FQGNSA in the germline V gene.

This chain joins TRBV11-2 and TRBJ2-5; the match to TRBD2 covers 11 bases. Germline V lookup: CDR1 SGHAT, CDR2 FQNNGV. V was clipped by 7 bases and J by 1 base; unmatched bases: 2. The CDR3 extends over 14 amino acids. The DNA for the CDR3 is TGTGCCAGCACCGGGACTAGCGGCCAAGAGACCCAGTACTTC. Its protein is CASTGTSGQETQYF. Based on the CDR3 plus reference TRBV11-2 and TRBJ2-5, the full variable domain is EAGVAQSPRYKIIEKRQSVAFWCNPISGHATLYWYQQILGQGPKLLIQFQNNGVVDDSQLPKDRFSAERLKGVDSTLKIQPAKLEDSAVYLCASTGTSGQETQYFGPGTRLLVL.

The CDR3 nucleotides are TGCGCCAGCAGCCCCCGGACTACCTGGGGACACAATGAGCAGTTCTTC. Its translation: CASSPRTTWGHNEQFF. This chain joins TRBV4-1 and TRBJ2-1; D is perhaps TRBD2 (6 bases). The CDR3 covers 16 residues. Germline CDR1 is MGHRA and CDR2 is YSYEKL. The germline V and J ends were trimmed by 4 bases and 5 bases, with 18 bases remaining between them.

This clone was counted between two and nine times. The V gene is TRBV10-3, the J gene TRBJ2-2, with D hard to call. V was clipped by 9 bases and J by 0 bases, with 8 bases between them. CDR1 ENHRY and CDR2 SYGVKD come from the germline V gene. The CDR3 runs to 13 residues. This CDR3 reads CAMGQTNTGELFF. CDR3 sequence (DNA): TGTGCCATGGGCCAGACGAACACCGGGGAGCTGTTTTTT.

This clone was observed a handful of times. The chain employs TRBV4-1 and TRBJ1-1, with D maybe TRBD1 (5 bases). V gave up 1 base and J gave up 6 bases, with 18 bases separating them. The germline V gene has CDR1 MGHRA and CDR2 YSYEKL. The length of the CDR3 is 16 residues. DNA for the CDR3: TGCGCCAGCAGCCAAGTGGGGGGGGGTAGAAAGGCTGAAGCTTTCTTT. It yields the protein CASSQVGGGRKAEAFF.

The table lists this clone with a few counts. The V call is TRBV30, the J call TRBJ2-3; D unclear. The CDR3 length is 11 residues. Trimming removed 2 bases at V and 6 bases at J, with 6 bases between. CDR1 is GTSNPN, CDR2 SVGIG, per germline (reference sequence). The CDR3 coding sequence is TGTGCCTGGAGTCTCTCGGATACGCAGTATTTT. This codes for CAWSLSDTQYF. The whole variable domain, remainder taken from reference TRBV30 and TRBJ2-3, is SQTIHQWPATLVQPVGSPLSLECTVEGTSNPNLYWYRQAAGRGLQLLFYSVGIGQISSEVPQNLSASRPQDRQFILSSKKLLLSDSGFYLCAWSLSDTQYFGPGTRLTVL.

The V and J genes are TRBV7-9 and TRBJ1-6; D is unclear. This CDR3 comprises 14 residues. Germline V gene lookup returns CDR1 SEHNR and CDR2 FQNEAQ (reference sequence). The V end lost 1 base, the J end lost 11 bases, and 12 bases lay between the germline ends. The CDR3 loop reads CASSLGPRNTPLHF. CDR3 in DNA: TGTGCCAGCAGCTTAGGCCCCAGAAACACACCCCTCCACTTT.

This clone was seen more than once but under ten times. The V call is TRBV11-2, the J call TRBJ1-1; 7 nucleotides match TRBD1. Trimming took 7 bases from V and 1 from J; bases not matched to a gene: 3. Per the germline V gene, CDR1 is SGHAT and CDR2 is FQNNGV. CDR3 length: 13 amino acids. CDR3 DNA sequence: TGTGCCAGCACCCGGGACAGGAACACTGAAGCTTTCTTT. It is translated as CASTRDRNTEAFF.